A selection of T cell receptor beta chains follows, all from one sample in a study of T cell repertoires in ileal Crohn's disease. Here immunoSEQ multiplex PCR was the method, and the copy in TCRdb shows in-frame clones only, minus some. This table holds some 14,000 clones, roughly 80% found once. Sequencing input: ileal tissue. Receptors originate from an adult with Crohn's disease. CDR3s leave out the opening cysteine and the closing phenylalanine or tryptophan. Each record gives: J gene, V gene, D gene, CDR3 protein. D genes are given only for firm matches.

>TRBJ1-5|TRBV28|-
ALGGEDHQPQH
>TRBJ2-7|TRBV29-1|-
SVESRTYEQY
>TRBJ1-2|TRBV6-5|-
ASSYSGGGYT
>TRBJ2-7|TRBV28|TRBD1
ASSLGDRAAD
>TRBJ2-7|TRBV6-4|TRBD2
ASSDSSSGGSCEQY
>TRBJ1-2|TRBV7-2|-
ASSLDGGYGYT
>TRBJ2-7|TRBV4-2|TRBD1
ASSQGPGQATYEQY
>TRBJ1-2|TRBV5-4|-
ASSLTVPYGYT
>TRBJ1-2|TRBV5-8|-
ASSLDGGPGLGYT
>TRBJ1-1|TRBV29-1|-
SVVEAVEAF
>TRBJ2-7|TRBV21-1|-
ASSKAPAGGPYEQY
>TRBJ1-2|TRBV5-6|-
ASTYGRGANGYT
>TRBJ1-2|TRBV19|-
ASISQGSHGYT
>TRBJ1-2|TRBV7-2|-
ASSLVLQGKDGYT
>TRBJ2-7|TRBV7-8|-
ASSFGQGAREQY
>TRBJ2-2|TRBV9|-
ASSVRSGGSPGELF
>TRBJ1-2|TRBV4-1|-
ASSQTIYRMDYGYT
>TRBJ1-5|TRBV6-6|-
ASCQYGESPQH
>TRBJ1-1|TRBV30|-
AWRYTRNTEAF
>TRBJ1-2|TRBV4-3|TRBD1
ASSQTGVRGYT
>TRBJ1-1|TRBV28|-
ASSSQAIPEAF
>TRBJ2-1|TRBV2|-
ASSGSTGSYNEQF
>TRBJ1-1|TRBV2|TRBD1
ASSWTGETEAF
>TRBJ2-5|TRBV5-1|TRBD2
ASRAGTSGTETQY
>TRBJ2-7|TRBV7-2|TRBD2
ASSASLAGAYEQY
>TRBJ2-3|TRBV13|-
ASSLEAAGGTQY
>TRBJ1-4|TRBV6-5|TRBD1
ASSYPRGTGNEKLF
>TRBJ2-3|TRBV18|-
ASSPNPLPLDTQY
>TRBJ1-3|TRBV30|-
AWGSSGNTIY
>TRBJ1-4|TRBV7-9|-
ASSSPRFEKLF
>TRBJ2-7|TRBV19|TRBD1
ASSPGGTGSYEQY
>TRBJ2-1|TRBV7-9|TRBD2
ASGTSGYNEQF
>TRBJ1-5|TRBV5-8|-
ASSLAQRPQH
>TRBJ1-4|TRBV5-1|-
ASRGTTNEKLF
>TRBJ2-2|TRBV5-1|TRBD1
ASRTGQGNTGELF